This T cell receptor beta chain was obtained from a study of blood T cell repertoires in COVID-19. V shed 8 bases and J 2 bases; nucleotides not matched to a gene: 7. The CDR3 length is 15 residues. CDR1 is LNHDA and CDR2 is SQIVND in the germline V gene (reference sequence). Method: immunoSEQ multiplex PCR; TCRdb's copy keeps in-frame clones and lacks some. The sample includes a few hundred thousand clones, over 75% of them seen just once. Sequenced sample: PBMCs or T cells enriched from blood (not recorded which). This receptor was obtained from a woman aged 18 to 35 who had recovered from COVID-19. The chain employs TRBV19 and TRBJ2-2; 8 nucleotides line up with TRBD1. The CDR3 loop reads CASGRGQVNTGELFF. Written as DNA, the CDR3 is TGTGCCAGTGGCCGGGGACAGGTTAACACCGGGGAGCTGTTTTTT.